These 14 T cell receptor beta chains were sequenced from one sample in a study of blood T cell repertoires in COVID-19. Measured with immunoSEQ multiplex PCR; TCRdb has only the in-frame clones, and not every one. Of some 110,000 clones in the sample, over 60% were seen once. Sequencing was performed on peripheral blood. The receptors were gathered from a man at least 80 years old with COVID-19, enrolled during active disease.

The V call is TRBV29-1, the J call TRBJ1-2; 7 nucleotides align to TRBD1. V lost 4 bases and J lost 4; bases outside the gene matches: 6. The germline V gene has CDR1 SQVTM and CDR2 ANQGSEA. The CDR3 length is 13 residues. This CDR3 reads CSVGGQAPYGYTF. Here the CDR3 DNA reads TGCAGCGTTGGTGGACAGGCGCCCTATGGCTACACCTTC.

This chain links TRBV21-1 with TRBJ2-3; the DNA was not compared with TRBD2, the D call given in the table. TRBV21-1 is designated a pseudogene. This CDR3 contains 18 residues. CDR3 DNA sequence: TGTGCCAGCAGCAAATCCCGGGGTCTAGCGGGAAGAGCAGATACGCAGTATTTT. It translates to CASSKSRGLAGRADTQYF.

The rearrangement uses TRBV6-5 and TRBJ2-7; TRBD2 agrees at 9 bases. The CDR3 spans 16 residues. Trimming at V came to 4 bases and at J to 5 bases, leaving 12 bases not matched to a gene. The germline V gene encodes CDR1 MNHEY and CDR2 SVGAGI. CDR3 protein: CASSWVGGRAGNEQYF. For the CDR3, the DNA is TGTGCCAGCAGTTGGGTTGGCGGGAGGGCCGGGAACGAGCAGTACTTC.

The chain recombines TRBV5-6 with TRBJ2-7; 9 positions agree with TRBD1. The V segment lost 0 bases and the J segment 4 bases; nucleotides outside the gene matches: 5. Germline values: CDR1 SGHDT, CDR2 YYEEEE. This CDR3 region has 15 residues. This CDR3 is CASSLVQGARYEQYF. The CDR3, as DNA: TGTGCCAGCAGCTTGGTACAGGGGGCTCGGTACGAGCAGTACTTC.

The CDR3 loop reads CASSPASGRGEQYF. The CDR3 coding sequence is TGTGCCAGCTCACCGGCTAGCGGGAGGGGCGAGCAGTACTTC. V is TRBV18 and J is TRBJ2-7, with TRBD2 identical over 12 bases. CDR3 length equals 14 residues. Germline V gives CDR1 KGHSH, CDR2 LQKENI. The V and J ends lost 3 bases and 6 bases, in that order; junction bases with no gene match: 3.

The chain's CDR3 is CSVEDGGFGQPGELFF. The DNA of the CDR3 is TGCAGCGTTGAAGACGGAGGGTTCGGGCAACCCGGGGAGCTGTTTTTT. This sequence joins TRBV29-1 and TRBJ2-2; TRBD2 is a possible D gene (6 bases). This CDR3 has 16 amino acids. V gave up 0 bases and J gave up 6 bases, with 17 bases separating them. CDR1 and CDR2 from the germline V gene are SQVTM and ANQGSEA.

This clone was counted a single time. The chain recombines TRBV28 with TRBJ1-2; a possible D gene is TRBD1 (6 bases). V was clipped by 2 bases and J by 8 bases, with 12 bases between them. The germline gives CDR1 MDHEN, CDR2 SYDVKM. The CDR3 loop spans 13 amino acids. This chain's CDR3 is CASSLPGGYGYTF. The CDR3 DNA is TGTGCCAGCAGTTTACCGGGGGGCTACGGCTACACCTTC.

This rearrangement joins TRBV6-1 to TRBJ2-7; a weak D match, TRBD1 (5 bases). Germline V gene sequence: CDR1 MNHNS, CDR2 SASEGT. The V end lost 1 base, the J end lost 4 bases, and 8 bases lay between the germline ends. This CDR3 spans 13 amino acids. The CDR3 coding sequence is TGTGCCAGCAGTGAAGAAAGGGGTTACGAGCAGTACTTC. It yields the protein CASSEERGYEQYF.

CDR3 nucleotide sequence: TGTGCCGCCGAACCTGGAGGGGACGGAAACACCATATATTTT. The encoded protein is CAAEPGGDGNTIYF. This rearrangement joins TRBV6-5 to TRBJ1-3, with a tentative D call TRBD1 (5 bases). V lost 11 bases and J lost 4, with 18 bases in between. Germline lookup yields CDR1 MNHEY and CDR2 SVGAGI. The CDR3 contains 14 residues.

V usage is TRBV28 and J usage is TRBJ2-3; TRBD1 matches 9 bases. The V segment lost 6 bases and the J segment 0 bases; nucleotides outside the gene matches: 13. The CDR3 extends over 18 amino acids. CDR1 and CDR2 (germline): MDHEN, SYDVKM. Here the CDR3 reads CASSRPGTGPASTDTQYF. CDR3 nucleotides: TGTGCCAGCAGCCGTCCCGGGACAGGGCCAGCTAGCACAGATACGCAGTATTTT.

The chain's CDR3 is CASSLRQGADEQFF. As DNA, the CDR3 is TGCGCCAGCAGCCTTCGACAGGGGGCTGATGAGCAGTTCTTC. The chain recombines TRBV4-3 with TRBJ2-1, with 10 bases aligning to TRBD1. The V gene end was trimmed by 4 bases and the J gene end by 8 bases; junction bases not matched to a gene: 5. The germline gives CDR1 LGHNA, CDR2 YSLEER. The CDR3 length is 14 residues.

The V gene is TRBV11-2, the J gene TRBJ2-7; D may be TRBD2 (6 bases). The CDR3 totals 14 residues. With 0 bases removed from V and 2 bases from J, the gap between germline ends came to 8 bases. CDR1 and CDR2 from the germline V gene are SGHAT and FQNNGV. For the CDR3, the DNA is TGTGCCAGCAGCTTAGAACCTAGCGCCTACGAGCAGTACTTC. Translating gives CASSLEPSAYEQYF.

The chain combines TRBV28 with TRBJ2-7; 7 bases agree with TRBD1. The CDR3 is 14 residues long. V shed 8 bases and J 4 bases; nucleotides not matched to a gene: 11. The germline V gene encodes CDR1 MDHEN and CDR2 SYDVKM. CDR3 loop: CASGTGTDSYEQYF. CDR3 coding DNA: TGTGCCAGCGGAACCGGGACAGACTCTTACGAGCAGTACTTC.

J is TRBJ2-7 and V is TRBV7-9, with TRBD2 identical over 9 bases. This CDR3 has 15 residues. V was clipped by 1 base and J by 2 bases; unmatched bases: 3. Per germline, CDR1 SEHNR and CDR2 FQNEAQ (reference sequence). CDR3 in DNA: TGTGCCAGCAGCTTAGGACAGCGGGGGGCCTACGAGCAGTACTTC. It is translated as CASSLGQRGAYEQYF.